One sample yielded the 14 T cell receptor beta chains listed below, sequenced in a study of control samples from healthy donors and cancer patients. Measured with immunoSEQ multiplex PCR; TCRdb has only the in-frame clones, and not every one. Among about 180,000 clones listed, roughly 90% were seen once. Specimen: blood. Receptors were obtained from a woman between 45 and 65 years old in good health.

For the CDR3, the DNA is TGTGCCAGAAGCTTGTATTCAGGGGAAAATCAGCCCCAGCATTTT. Amino acid sequence: CARSLYSGENQPQHF. The chain employs TRBV5-3 and TRBJ1-5, with D perhaps TRBD1 (6 bases). TRBV5-3 is an ORF, and what it does is uncertain. CDR3 length: 15 residues. Trimming removed 1 base from V and 4 bases from J, with 12 bases in between.

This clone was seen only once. CDR3 DNA sequence: TGTGCCAGCAGTTTAGAAGTCACTCCCTATGGCTACACCTTC. Its translation: CASSLEVTPYGYTF. J is TRBJ1-2 and V is TRBV28; D is unresolved. The germline V gene has CDR1 MDHEN and CDR2 SYDVKM. The CDR3 sequence is 14 residues long. With 2 bases removed from V and 4 bases from J, the gap between germline ends came to 11 bases.

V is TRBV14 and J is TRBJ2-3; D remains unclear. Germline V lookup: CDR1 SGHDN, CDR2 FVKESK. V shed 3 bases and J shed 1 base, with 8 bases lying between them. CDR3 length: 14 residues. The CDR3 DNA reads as TGTGCCAGCAGCCACTATCTAGGCACAGATACGCAGTATTTT. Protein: CASSHYLGTDTQYF.

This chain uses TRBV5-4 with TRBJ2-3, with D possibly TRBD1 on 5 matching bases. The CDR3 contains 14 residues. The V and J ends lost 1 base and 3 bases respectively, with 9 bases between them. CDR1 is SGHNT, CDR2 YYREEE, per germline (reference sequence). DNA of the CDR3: TGTGCCAGCAGCTTGCAAGGGGTTACAGATACGCAGTATTTT. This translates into CASSLQGVTDTQYF.

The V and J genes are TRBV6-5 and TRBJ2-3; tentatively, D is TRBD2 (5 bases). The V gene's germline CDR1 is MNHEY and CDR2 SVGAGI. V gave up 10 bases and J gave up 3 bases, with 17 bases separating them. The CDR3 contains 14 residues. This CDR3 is CAIRLGSSTDTQYF. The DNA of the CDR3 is TGTGCCATTAGACTGGGGAGTTCGACAGATACGCAGTATTTT.

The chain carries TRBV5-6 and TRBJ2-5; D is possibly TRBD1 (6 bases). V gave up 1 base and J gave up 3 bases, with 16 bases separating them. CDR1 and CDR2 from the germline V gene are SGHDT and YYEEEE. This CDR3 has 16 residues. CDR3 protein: CASSLLGQGLEETQYF. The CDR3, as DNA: TGTGCCAGCAGCTTGTTAGGCCAGGGGTTAGAAGAGACCCAGTACTTC. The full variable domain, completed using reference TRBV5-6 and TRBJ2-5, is DAGVTQSPTHLIKTRGQQVTLRCSPKSGHDTVSWYQQALGQGPQFIFQYYEEEERQRGNFPDRFSGHQFPNYSSELNVNALLLGDSALYLCASSLLGQGLEETQYFGPGTRLLVL.

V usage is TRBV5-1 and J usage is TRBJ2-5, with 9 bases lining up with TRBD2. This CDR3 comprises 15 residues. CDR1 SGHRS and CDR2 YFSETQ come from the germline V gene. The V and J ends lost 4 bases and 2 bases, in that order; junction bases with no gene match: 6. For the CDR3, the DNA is TGCGCCAGCAGCGTACTAGCGGGCGGACAAGAGACCCAGTACTTC. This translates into CASSVLAGGQETQYF.

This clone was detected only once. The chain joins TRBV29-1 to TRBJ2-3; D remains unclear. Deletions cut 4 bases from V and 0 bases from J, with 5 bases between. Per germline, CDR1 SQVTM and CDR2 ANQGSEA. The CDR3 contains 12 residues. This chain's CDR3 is CSVVASTDTQYF. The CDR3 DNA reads TGCAGCGTTGTAGCTAGCACAGATACGCAGTATTTT.

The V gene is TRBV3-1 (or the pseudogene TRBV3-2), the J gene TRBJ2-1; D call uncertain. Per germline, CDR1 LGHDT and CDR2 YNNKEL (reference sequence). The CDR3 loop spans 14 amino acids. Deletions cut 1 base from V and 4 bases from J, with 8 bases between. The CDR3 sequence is CASSQGVSYNEQFF. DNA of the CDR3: TGTGCCAGCAGCCAAGGTGTCTCATACAATGAGCAGTTCTTC.

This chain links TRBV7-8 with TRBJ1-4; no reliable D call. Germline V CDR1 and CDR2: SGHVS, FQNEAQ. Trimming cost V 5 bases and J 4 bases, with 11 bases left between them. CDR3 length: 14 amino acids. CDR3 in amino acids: CASSRLSSNEKLFF. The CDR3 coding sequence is TGTGCCAGCAGCCGCTTAAGTAGTAATGAAAAACTGTTTTTT.

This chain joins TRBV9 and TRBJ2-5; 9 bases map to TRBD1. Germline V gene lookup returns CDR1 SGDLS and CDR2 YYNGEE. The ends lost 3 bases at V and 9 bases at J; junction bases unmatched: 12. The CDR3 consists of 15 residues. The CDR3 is CASSESGTGLGAQYF. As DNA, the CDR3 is TGTGCCAGCAGCGAATCCGGGACAGGGCTGGGGGCCCAGTACTTC.

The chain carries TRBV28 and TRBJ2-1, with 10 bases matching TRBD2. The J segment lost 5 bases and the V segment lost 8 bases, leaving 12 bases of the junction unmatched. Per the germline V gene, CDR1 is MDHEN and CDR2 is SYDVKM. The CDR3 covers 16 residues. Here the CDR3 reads CASEQSGRATDNEQFF. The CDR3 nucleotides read TGTGCCAGCGAGCAGAGCGGGAGGGCGACGGACAATGAGCAGTTCTTC.

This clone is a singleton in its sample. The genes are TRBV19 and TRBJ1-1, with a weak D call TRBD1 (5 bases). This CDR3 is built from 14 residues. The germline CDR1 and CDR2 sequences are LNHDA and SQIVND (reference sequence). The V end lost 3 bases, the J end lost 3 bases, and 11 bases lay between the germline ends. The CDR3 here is CASSIQGAHTEAFF. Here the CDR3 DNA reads TGTGCCAGTAGTATTCAGGGCGCGCACACTGAAGCTTTCTTT.

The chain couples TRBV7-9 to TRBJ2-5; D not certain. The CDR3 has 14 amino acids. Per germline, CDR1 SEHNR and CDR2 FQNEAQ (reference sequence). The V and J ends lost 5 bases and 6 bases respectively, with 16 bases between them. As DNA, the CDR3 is TGTGCCAGCAGCCCTGGACGCACGGTACAGACCCAGTACTTC. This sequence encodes CASSPGRTVQTQYF.